Listed below are T cell receptor beta chains from one sample, sequenced in a study of T cell responses to AZD1222 COVID-19 vaccine. Measured with immunoSEQ multiplex PCR; TCRdb has only the in-frame clones, and not every one. The repertoire holds 46,000 or so clones, around 80% seen once, with 6.6% in the top ten. Sequencing used peripheral blood, obtained on day 0 of AZD1222 vaccination. The receptors originated from an adult in good health. CDR3s include the opening cysteine and the closing phenylalanine or tryptophan. The D gene is left open where the match is weak. Rows may omit the clone size; those that give it use once, few, many or a size class.

DNA,CDR3,D,J,size,V
TGTGCCAGCAACCTGGACAGGGGAGATCAGCCCCAGCATTTT,CASNLDRGDQPQHF,TRBD1,TRBJ1-5,NA,TRBV6-5
TGTGCCACCCAGGGGAATGGGGCCAACGTCCTGACTTTC,CATQGNGANVLTF,NA,TRBJ2-6,NA,TRBV7-8
TGTGCCAGCAGCCAACCCGGTACCAGTAATGAGCAGTTCTTC,CASSQPGTSNEQFF,NA,TRBJ2-1,few,TRBV4-2
TGTGCCACCAGCAGAGGATGGGGGAACACTGAAGCTTTCTTT,CATSRGWGNTEAFF,NA,TRBJ1-1,few,TRBV15
TGTGCCAGCAGCTTATCGTTCGGCATGGATACGCAGTATTTT,CASSLSFGMDTQYF,NA,TRBJ2-3,NA,TRBV7-2
TGTGCCAGCAGTTCCCTCCAGCGGGGGGGAGGCGCGGCCCAGTACTTC,CASSSLQRGGGAAQYF,TRBD2,TRBJ2-5,NA,TRBV27
TGTGCCAGCAGTGAATTTATGGGCAATCAGCCCCAGCATTTT,CASSEFMGNQPQHF,NA,TRBJ1-5,NA,TRBV6-1
TGTGCCAGCAAACTACGACGGGGGGGCAGTGAAGCTTTCTTT,CASKLRRGGSEAFF,NA,TRBJ1-1,NA,TRBV6-5
TGTGCCATCAGGGGGCAGGACACTGAAGCTTTCTTT,CAIRGQDTEAFF,NA,TRBJ1-1,NA,TRBV10-3
TGTGCCAGCAGCTACGGGACTAGGGGTGAGCAGTACTTC,CASSYGTRGEQYF,TRBD2,TRBJ2-7,NA,TRBV7-8
TGTGCCAGTAGTACCGCGCGACAGAGCACTGAAGCTTTCTTT,CASSTARQSTEAFF,NA,TRBJ1-1,NA,TRBV19
TGCAGTCCGCGCACCGGAAACACCATATATTTT,CSPRTGNTIYF,NA,TRBJ1-3,NA,TRBV20-1
TGTGCCAGCAGCTTGGGGACTAGCGGGCAGAACAATGAGCAGTTCTTC,CASSLGTSGQNNEQFF,TRBD2,TRBJ2-1,NA,TRBV7-9
TGTGCCAGCAGCTTAGAGGGAGTGGCTGCTGGGGAGACCCAGTACTTC,CASSLEGVAAGETQYF,NA,TRBJ2-5,NA,TRBV7-2
TGTGCCAGCAGTTATCGGAGCAGGGAAGAGACCCAGTACTTC,CASSYRSREETQYF,NA,TRBJ2-5,few,TRBV6-6
TGTGCCAGCAGCCCCCAGGAAGATCAGCCCCAGCATTTT,CASSPQEDQPQHF,NA,TRBJ1-5,NA,TRBV11-2
TGTGCCAGCAAGAGGGGCTCTGGAAACACCATATATTTT,CASKRGSGNTIYF,NA,TRBJ1-3,NA,TRBV2
TGTGCCAGCAGTTTATCGACAGGTTATGGCTACACCTTC,CASSLSTGYGYTF,NA,TRBJ1-2,NA,TRBV27
TGTGCCAGCACCCTGGGTAACGGGAGAGGGTTCGGTGAGCAGTTCTTC,CASTLGNGRGFGEQFF,NA,TRBJ2-1,NA,TRBV5-5
TGCGCCAGCAGCTTGTCGGGCGAGCAGTTCTTC,CASSLSGEQFF,NA,TRBJ2-1,NA,TRBV5-1
TGTGCCAGTAGTTTCCGAGCGCAGCTGAGCTCCTACAATGAGCAGTTCTTC,CASSFRAQLSSYNEQFF,NA,TRBJ2-1,NA,TRBV19
TGTGCCAGCAGCTCCGGAATATGGTTTACACCCCTCCACTTT,CASSSGIWFTPLHF,NA,TRBJ1-6,NA,TRBV5-8
TGTGCCAGCAGTGAATATATAAGCGGGGGGAGGAATGAGCAGTTCTTC,CASSEYISGGRNEQFF,TRBD2,TRBJ2-1,NA,TRBV6-1
TGCGCCAGCAGGGTTGACGGCAACTATGGCTACACCTTC,CASRVDGNYGYTF,NA,TRBJ1-2,few,TRBV5-1
TGTGCCAGCAGTGCCGGGAGGGGGCTAGGGGAGACCCAGTACTTC,CASSAGRGLGETQYF,NA,TRBJ2-5,NA,TRBV28
TGTGCCAGCAGCTTAGCGACCCGGGCAGCCTCTTTCGAGCAGTACTTC,CASSLATRAASFEQYF,NA,TRBJ2-7,NA,TRBV7-8
TGTGCCAGTGCGGGACAGGGGGCGAACACTGAAGCTTTCTTT,CASAGQGANTEAFF,TRBD1,TRBJ1-1,NA,TRBV19